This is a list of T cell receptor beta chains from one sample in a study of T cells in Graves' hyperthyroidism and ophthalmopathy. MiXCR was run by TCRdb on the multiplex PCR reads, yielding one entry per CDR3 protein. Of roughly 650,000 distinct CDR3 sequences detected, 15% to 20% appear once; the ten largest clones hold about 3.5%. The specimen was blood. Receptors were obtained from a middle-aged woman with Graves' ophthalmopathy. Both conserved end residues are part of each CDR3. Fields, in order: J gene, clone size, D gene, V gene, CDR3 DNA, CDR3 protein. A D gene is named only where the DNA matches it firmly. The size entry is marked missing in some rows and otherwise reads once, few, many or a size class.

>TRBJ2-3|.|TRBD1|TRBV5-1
TGCGCCAGCAGCTCCCAGTTAGGACAGGGGGCGCGTACGCAGTATTTT
CASSSQLGQGARTQYF
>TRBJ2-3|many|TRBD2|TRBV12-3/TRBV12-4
TGTGCCAGCAGTTTATCCTCCGGGGGGTACACAGATACGCAGTATTTT
CASSLSSGGYTDTQYF
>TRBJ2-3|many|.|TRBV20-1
TGCAGTGCTAGTACTCTACAGGGGAGGGGCACAGATACGCAGTATTTT
CSASTLQGRGTDTQYF
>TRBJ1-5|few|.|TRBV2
TGTGCCAGCAGTGCGGGGGGGGGCAATCAGCCCCAGCATTTT
CASSAGGGNQPQHF
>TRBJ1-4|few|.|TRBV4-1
TGCGCCAGCAGCCAAGTCCCTCGTCTGACTAATGAAAAACTGTTTTTT
CASSQVPRLTNEKLFF
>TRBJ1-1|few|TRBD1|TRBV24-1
TGTGCCACCAGTGATCCCCCCGGGACAGTGAACACTGAAGCTTTCTTT
CATSDPPGTVNTEAFF
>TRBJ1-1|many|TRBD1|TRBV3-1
TGTGCCAGCAGCCAAGAGGGGGGGACAGACGGTTTCTTT
CASSQEGGTDGFF
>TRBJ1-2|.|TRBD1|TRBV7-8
TGTGCCAGCAGCGGGCATTTAACGGGGGACAGCCAAGGCTACACCTTC
CASSGHLTGDSQGYTF
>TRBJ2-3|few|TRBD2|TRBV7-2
TGTGCCAGCGGGAGGAGCGGGGACACAGATACGCAGTATTTT
CASGRSGDTDTQYF
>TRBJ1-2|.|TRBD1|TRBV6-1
TGTGCCAGCAGCCGGACCGGGACAGGCCTCTATGGCTACACCTTC
CASSRTGTGLYGYTF
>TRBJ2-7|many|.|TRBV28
TGTGCCATCGATACCCGGGACAATAACTACGAGCAGTACTTC
CAIDTRDNNYEQYF
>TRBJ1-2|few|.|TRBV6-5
TGTGCCAGCAGTAACCAAGGGTATGGCTACACCTTC
CASSNQGYGYTF
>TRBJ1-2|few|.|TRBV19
TGTGCCAGTAGTATGACCCAGGCGAATGGCTACACCTTC
CASSMTQANGYTF
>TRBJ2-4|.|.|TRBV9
TGTGCCAGCAGCGCCGCGGTGGGGGGAAACATTCGGTACTTC
CASSAAVGGNIRYF
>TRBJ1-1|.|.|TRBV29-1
TGCAGCGTTGAGAGTCTTCTCATGACTGAAGCTTTCTTT
CSVESLLMTEAFF
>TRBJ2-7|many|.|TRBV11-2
TGTGCCAGCAGCTTAGTGGGAGGCCCCAACGAGCAGTACTTC
CASSLVGGPNEQYF
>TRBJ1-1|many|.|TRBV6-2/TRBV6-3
TGTGCCAGCAGCGACCCAGGGGTAACTGAAGCTTTCTTT
CASSDPGVTEAFF
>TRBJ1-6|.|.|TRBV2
TGTGCCAGCAGTTTTGCGGCAGGGGATTCACCCCTCCACTTT
CASSFAAGDSPLHF
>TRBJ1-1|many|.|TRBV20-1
TGCAGTGCTAGGCAGGGAGTCATGAGCACTGAAGCTTTCTTT
CSARQGVMSTEAFF
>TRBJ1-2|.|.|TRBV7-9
TGTGCCAGCAGCTTAGGGGGGACCAGTGGCTACACCTTC
CASSLGGTSGYTF
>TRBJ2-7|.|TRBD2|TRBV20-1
TGCAGTGCTAGAGAGGGGGGGAGCTCCTACGAGCAGTACTTC
CSAREGGSSYEQYF
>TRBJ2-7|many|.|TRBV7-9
TGTGCCAGCAGCCCCCTAGCTAAAAGGGACGAGCAGTACTTC
CASSPLAKRDEQYF
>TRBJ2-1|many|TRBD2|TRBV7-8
TGTGCCAGCAGCTTAGGGGGACTAGCGGCCTACAATGAGCAGTTCTTC
CASSLGGLAAYNEQFF
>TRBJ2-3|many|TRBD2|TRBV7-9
TGTGCCAGCCAACTAGCGGGAGGGGGAGATACGCAGTATTTT
CASQLAGGGDTQYF
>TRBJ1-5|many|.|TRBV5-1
TGCGCCAGCAGGGGGAATGGGGTGAATCAGCCCCAGCATTTT
CASRGNGVNQPQHF
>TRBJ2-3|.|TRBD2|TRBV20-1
TGCAGTGCTAGGGCGACTAGCGGGAGGGCCTGGGATACGCAGTATTTT
CSARATSGRAWDTQYF
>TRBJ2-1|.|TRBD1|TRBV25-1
TGTGCCAGCAGTTCTTATTCAAAGGGGGCGGGCGCCTACAATGAGCAGTTCTTC
CASSSYSKGAGAYNEQFF
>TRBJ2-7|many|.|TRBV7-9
TGTGCCAGCAGCCCGTCCCACTCCTACGAGCAGTACTTC
CASSPSHSYEQYF
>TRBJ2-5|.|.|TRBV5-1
TGCGCCAGCAGCTTGGGGGGCAGGCAGATGGAGACCCAGTACTTC
CASSLGGRQMETQYF
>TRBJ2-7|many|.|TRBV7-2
TGTGCCAGCAGCTTATGGCCAGGTGGAACCTACGAGCAGTACTTC
CASSLWPGGTYEQYF
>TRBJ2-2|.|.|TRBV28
TGTGCCAGCAGTCGACAGCTCCTTGGCGGGGAGCTGTTTTTT
CASSRQLLGGELFF
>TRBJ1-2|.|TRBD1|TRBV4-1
TGCGCCAGCAGCCAAGGGCTGGGACAGGGGGCAGCCCCCTTATCTGGCTACACCTTC
CASSQGLGQGAAPLSGYTF
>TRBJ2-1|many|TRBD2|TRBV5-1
TGCGCCAGCAGCTTCGCTAGCGGGAGGTCCTACAATGAGCAGTTCTTC
CASSFASGRSYNEQFF
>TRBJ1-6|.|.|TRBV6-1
TGTGCCAGCCGCGTCGCTTGGGGGAAGGATTCACCCCTCCACTTT
CASRVAWGKDSPLHF
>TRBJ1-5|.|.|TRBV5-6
TGTGCCAGCAGCTTGTTTCGGACTCACGCAAGCAATCAGCCCCAGCATTTT
CASSLFRTHASNQPQHF
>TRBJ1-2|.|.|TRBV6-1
TGTGCCAGCAGTGAAGGGGGGGGCACCTTC
CASSEGGGTF
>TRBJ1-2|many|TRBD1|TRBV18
TGTGCCAGCTCACGACCGACAGGGGCTAACTATGGCTACACCTTC
CASSRPTGANYGYTF
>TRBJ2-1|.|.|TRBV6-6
TGTGCCAGCAGTTACCAGGGGGGGCAGCAGTTCTTC
CASSYQGGQQFF
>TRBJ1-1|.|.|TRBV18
TGTGCCAGCTCACCACCGTTCAGGGAGCCTCCGGAAGCTTTCTTT
CASSPPFREPPEAFF
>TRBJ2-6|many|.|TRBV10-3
TGTGCCATCAGTGAGTCCGGAGACGGCTCTGGGGCCAACGTCCTGACTTTC
CAISESGDGSGANVLTF
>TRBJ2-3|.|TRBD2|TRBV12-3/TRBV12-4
TGTGCCAGCAGTCCAGCTAGCGGGAGGCACAGCACAGATACGCAGTATTTT
CASSPASGRHSTDTQYF
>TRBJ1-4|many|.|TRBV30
TGTGCCTGGAGACAGGGACCGACTAATGAAAAACTGTTTTTT
CAWRQGPTNEKLFF
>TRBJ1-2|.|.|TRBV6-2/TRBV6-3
TGTGCCAGTGCCCCCGGGCGAGTGCGGGGCTACACCTTC
CASAPGRVRGYTF
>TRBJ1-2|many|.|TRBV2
TGTGCCAGCAGTGAAGGACGTCAGGAAATTGGCTACACCTTC
CASSEGRQEIGYTF
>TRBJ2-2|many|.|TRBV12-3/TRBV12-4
TGTGCCAGCAGTTTGGGGGCGCAGGGTACCGGGGAGCTGTTTTTT
CASSLGAQGTGELFF
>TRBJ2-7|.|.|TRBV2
TGTGCCAGCAGTGAAGCGCTTCAGGGGGGCTGCGAGCAGTACTTC
CASSEALQGGCEQYF
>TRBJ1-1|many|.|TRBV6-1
TGTGCCAGCACCCAGACAGGTTGGAACACTGAAGCTTTCTTT
CASTQTGWNTEAFF